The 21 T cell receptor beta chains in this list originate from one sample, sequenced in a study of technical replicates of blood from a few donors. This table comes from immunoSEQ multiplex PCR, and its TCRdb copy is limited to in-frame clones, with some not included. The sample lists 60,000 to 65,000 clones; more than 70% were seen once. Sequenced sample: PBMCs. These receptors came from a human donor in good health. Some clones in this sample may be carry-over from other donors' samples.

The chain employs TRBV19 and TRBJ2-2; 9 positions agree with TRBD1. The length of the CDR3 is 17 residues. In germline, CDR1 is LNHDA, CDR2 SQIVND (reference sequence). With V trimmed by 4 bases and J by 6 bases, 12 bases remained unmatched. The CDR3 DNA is TGTGCCAGTAGTAACGGACAAAGGGACAGGGTGCCCGGGGAGCTGTTTTTT. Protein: CASSNGQRDRVPGELFF.

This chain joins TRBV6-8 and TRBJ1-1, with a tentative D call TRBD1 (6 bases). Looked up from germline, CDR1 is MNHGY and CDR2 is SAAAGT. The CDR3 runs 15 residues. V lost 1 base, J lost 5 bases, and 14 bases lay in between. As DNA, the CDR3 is TGTGCCAGCAGTTACTTAGGGGGGGCATGTACTGAAGCTTTCTTT. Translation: CASSYLGGACTEAFF.

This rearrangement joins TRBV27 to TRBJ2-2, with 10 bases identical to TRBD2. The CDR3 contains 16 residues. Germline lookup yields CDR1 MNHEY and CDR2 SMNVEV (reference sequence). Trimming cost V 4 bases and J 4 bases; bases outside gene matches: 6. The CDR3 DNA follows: TGTGCCAGCAGTTCACTAGCGGGGCTGGGCACCGGGGAGCTGTTTTTT. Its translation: CASSSLAGLGTGELFF.

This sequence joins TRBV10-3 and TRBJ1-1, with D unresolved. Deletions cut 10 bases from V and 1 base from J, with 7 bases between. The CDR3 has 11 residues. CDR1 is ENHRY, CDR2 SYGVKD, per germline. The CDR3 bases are TGTGCCACCAGACAGAACACTGAAGCTTTCTTT. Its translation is CATRQNTEAFF.

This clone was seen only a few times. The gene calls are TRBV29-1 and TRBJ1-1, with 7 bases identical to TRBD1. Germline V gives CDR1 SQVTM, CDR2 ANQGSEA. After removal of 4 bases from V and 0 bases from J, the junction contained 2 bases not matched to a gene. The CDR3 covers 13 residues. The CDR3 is CSVVGQLNTEAFF. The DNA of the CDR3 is TGCAGCGTTGTGGGACAGCTGAACACTGAAGCTTTCTTT.

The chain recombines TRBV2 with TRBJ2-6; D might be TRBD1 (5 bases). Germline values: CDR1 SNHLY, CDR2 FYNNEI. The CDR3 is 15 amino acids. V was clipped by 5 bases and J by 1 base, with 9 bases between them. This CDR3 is CASSTDSSGANVLTF. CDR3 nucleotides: TGTGCCAGCAGTACCGACAGTTCTGGGGCCAACGTCCTGACTTTC.

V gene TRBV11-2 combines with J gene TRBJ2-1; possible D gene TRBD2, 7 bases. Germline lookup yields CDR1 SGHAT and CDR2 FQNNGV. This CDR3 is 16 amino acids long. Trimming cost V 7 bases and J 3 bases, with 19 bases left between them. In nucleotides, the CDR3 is TGTGCCAGCAAAATAAGGGGGGGACCGGACTACAATGAGCAGTTCTTC. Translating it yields CASKIRGGPDYNEQFF.

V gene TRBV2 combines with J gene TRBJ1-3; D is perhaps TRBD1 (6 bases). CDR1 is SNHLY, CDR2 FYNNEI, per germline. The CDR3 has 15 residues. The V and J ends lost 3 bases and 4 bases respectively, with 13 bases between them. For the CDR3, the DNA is TGTGCCAGCAGTGATCAGGGGATGGCAGGAAACACCATATATTTT. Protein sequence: CASSDQGMAGNTIYF.

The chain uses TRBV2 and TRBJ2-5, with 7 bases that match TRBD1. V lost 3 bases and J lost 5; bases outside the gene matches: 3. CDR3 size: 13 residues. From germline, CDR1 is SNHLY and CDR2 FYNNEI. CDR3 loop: CASSDRGWETQYF. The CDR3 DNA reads TGTGCCAGCAGTGACAGGGGGTGGGAGACCCAGTACTTC.

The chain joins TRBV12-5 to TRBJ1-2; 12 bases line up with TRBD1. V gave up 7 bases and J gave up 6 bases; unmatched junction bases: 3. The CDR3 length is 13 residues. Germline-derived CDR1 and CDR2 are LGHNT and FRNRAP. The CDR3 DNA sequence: TGTGCTAGTGAATGGGACAGGGGGCATGGCTACACCTTC. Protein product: CASEWDRGHGYTF.

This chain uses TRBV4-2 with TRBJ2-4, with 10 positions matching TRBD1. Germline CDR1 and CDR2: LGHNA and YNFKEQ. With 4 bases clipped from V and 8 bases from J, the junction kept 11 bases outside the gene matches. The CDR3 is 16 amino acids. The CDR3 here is CASSRALGTGDDIQYF. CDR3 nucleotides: TGTGCCAGCAGCCGGGCTCTTGGGACAGGGGATGACATTCAGTACTTC.

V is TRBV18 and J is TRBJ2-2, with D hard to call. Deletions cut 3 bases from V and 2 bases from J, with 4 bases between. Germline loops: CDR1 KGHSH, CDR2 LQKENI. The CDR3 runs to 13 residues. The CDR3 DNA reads TGTGCCAGCTCACCCCTAAACACCGGGGAGCTGTTTTTT. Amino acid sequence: CASSPLNTGELFF.

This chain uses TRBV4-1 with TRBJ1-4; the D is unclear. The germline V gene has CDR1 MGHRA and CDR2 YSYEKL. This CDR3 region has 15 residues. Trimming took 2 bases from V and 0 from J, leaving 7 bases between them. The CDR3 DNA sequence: TGCGCCAGCAGCCAATTGGCAGCAACTAATGAAAAACTGTTTTTT. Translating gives CASSQLAATNEKLFF.

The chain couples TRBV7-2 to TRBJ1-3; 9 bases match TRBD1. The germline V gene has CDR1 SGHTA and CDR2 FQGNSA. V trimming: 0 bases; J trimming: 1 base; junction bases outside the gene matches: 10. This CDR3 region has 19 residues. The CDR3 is CASSLANWDRAWSGNTIYF. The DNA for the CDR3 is TGTGCCAGCAGCTTAGCGAACTGGGACAGGGCTTGGTCTGGAAACACCATATATTTT.

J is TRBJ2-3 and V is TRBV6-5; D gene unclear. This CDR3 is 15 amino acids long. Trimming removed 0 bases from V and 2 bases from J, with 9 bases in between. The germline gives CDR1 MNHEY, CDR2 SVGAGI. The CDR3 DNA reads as TGTGCCAGCAGTTACTCCTCGCGGAACACAGATACGCAGTATTTT. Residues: CASSYSSRNTDTQYF.

DNA of the CDR3: TGTGCCAGCAGCTTTTCCGTCGGGGACACTGAAGCTTTCTTT. Translating gives CASSFSVGDTEAFF. The V and J genes are TRBV13 and TRBJ1-1; D is ambiguous. Trimming removed 3 bases at V and 3 bases at J, with 11 bases between. The CDR3 spans 14 residues. Germline CDR1 PRHDT, CDR2 FYEKMQ (reference sequence).

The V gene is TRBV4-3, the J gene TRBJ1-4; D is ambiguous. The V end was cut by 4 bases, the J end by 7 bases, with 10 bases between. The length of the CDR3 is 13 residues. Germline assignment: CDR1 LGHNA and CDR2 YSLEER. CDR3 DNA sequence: TGCGCCAGCAGCCCCCGGCCGGGTGAAAAACTGTTTTTT. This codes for CASSPRPGEKLFF.

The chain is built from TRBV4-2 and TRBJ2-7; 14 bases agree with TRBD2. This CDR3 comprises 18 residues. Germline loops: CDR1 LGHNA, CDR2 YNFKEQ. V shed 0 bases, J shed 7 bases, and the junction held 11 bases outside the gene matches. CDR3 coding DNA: TGTGCCAGCAGCCAAGATCCCGCGTGGACTAGCGGGAGGTGTGAGCAGTACTTC. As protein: CASSQDPAWTSGRCEQYF.

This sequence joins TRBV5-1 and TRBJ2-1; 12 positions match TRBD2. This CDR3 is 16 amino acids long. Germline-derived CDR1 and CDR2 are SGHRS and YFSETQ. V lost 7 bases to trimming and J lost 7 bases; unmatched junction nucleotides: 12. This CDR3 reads CASGPTSSGRANEQFF. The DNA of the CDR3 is TGCGCCAGCGGACCAACTTCTAGCGGGAGGGCGAATGAGCAGTTCTTC.

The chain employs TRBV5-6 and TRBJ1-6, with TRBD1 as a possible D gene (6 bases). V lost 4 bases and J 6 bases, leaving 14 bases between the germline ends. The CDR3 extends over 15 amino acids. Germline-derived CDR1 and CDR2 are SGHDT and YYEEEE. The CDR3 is CASSRQGLRNSPLHF. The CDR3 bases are TGTGCCAGCAGCCGGCAGGGGCTCCGTAATTCACCCCTCCACTTT.

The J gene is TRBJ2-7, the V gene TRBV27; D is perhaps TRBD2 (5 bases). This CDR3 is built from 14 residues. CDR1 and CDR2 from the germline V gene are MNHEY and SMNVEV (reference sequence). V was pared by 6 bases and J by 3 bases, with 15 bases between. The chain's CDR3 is CASSEGESHYEQYF. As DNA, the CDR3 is TGTGCCAGCAGCGAGGGAGAATCCCACTACGAGCAGTACTTC.